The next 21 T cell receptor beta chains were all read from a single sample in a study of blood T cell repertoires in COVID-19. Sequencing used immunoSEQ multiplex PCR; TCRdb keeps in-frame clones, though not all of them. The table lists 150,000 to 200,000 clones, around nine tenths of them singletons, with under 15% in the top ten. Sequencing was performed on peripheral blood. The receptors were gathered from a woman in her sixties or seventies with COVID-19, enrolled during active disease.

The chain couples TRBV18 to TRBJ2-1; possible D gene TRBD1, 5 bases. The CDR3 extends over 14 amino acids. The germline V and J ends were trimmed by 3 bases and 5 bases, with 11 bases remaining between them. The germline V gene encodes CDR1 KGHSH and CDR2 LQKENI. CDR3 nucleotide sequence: TGTGCCAGCTCACCCCCAGGGCTCGACAATGAGCAGTTCTTC. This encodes CASSPPGLDNEQFF.

CDR3 DNA sequence: TGTGCCTGGAGTGGACAGTACACTGAAGCTTTCTTT. It translates to CAWSGQYTEAFF. The rearrangement links TRBV30 to TRBJ1-1; possible D gene TRBD1, 5 bases. CDR1 is GTSNPN and CDR2 is SVGIG in the germline V gene (reference sequence). The CDR3 totals 12 residues. The V and J ends lost 1 base and 3 bases respectively, with 6 bases between them.

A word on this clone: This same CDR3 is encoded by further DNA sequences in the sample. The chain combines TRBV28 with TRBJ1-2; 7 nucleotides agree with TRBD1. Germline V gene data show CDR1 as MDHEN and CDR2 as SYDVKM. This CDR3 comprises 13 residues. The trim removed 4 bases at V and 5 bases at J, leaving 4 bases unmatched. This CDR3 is CASSSGTVYGYTF. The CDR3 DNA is TGTGCCAGCAGTTCTGGGACAGTTTATGGCTACACCTTC.

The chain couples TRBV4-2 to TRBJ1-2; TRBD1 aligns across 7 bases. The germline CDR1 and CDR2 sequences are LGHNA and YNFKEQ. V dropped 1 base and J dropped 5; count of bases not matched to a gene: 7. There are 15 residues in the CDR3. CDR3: CASSQGFTGVYGYTF. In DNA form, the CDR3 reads TGTGCCAGCAGCCAAGGGTTTACAGGGGTGTATGGCTACACCTTC.

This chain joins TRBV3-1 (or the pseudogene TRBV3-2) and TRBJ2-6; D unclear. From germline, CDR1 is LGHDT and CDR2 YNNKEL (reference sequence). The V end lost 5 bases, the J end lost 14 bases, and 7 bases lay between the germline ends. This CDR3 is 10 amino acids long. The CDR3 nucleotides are TGTGCCAGCAGCGGCCCCCTCCTGACTTTC. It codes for CASSGPLLTF.

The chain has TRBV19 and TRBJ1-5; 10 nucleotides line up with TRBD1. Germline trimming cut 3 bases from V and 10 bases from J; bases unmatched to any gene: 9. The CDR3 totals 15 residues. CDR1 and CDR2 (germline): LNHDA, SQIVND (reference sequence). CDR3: CASSIGGQGVDPQHF. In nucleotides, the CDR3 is TGTGCCAGTAGTATCGGCGGACAGGGGGTTGACCCCCAGCATTTT.

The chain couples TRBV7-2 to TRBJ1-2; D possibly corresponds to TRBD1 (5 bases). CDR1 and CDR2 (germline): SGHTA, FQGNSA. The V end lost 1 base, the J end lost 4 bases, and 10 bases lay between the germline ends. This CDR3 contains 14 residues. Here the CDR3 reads CASSLDAGPYGYTF. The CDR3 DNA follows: TGTGCCAGCAGCTTAGATGCAGGGCCCTATGGCTACACCTTC. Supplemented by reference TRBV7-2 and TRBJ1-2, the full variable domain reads GAGVSQSPSNKVTEKGKDVELRCDPISGHTALYWYRQSLGQGLEFLIYFQGNSAPDKSGLPSDRFSAERTGGSVSTLTIQRTQQEDSAVYLCASSLDAGPYGYTFGSGTRLTVV.

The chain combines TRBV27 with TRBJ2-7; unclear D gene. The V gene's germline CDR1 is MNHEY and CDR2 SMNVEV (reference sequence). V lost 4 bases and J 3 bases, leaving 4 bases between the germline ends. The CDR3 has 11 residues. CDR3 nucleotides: TGTGCCAGCAGTTACAACTACGAGCAGTACTTC. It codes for CASSYNYEQYF.

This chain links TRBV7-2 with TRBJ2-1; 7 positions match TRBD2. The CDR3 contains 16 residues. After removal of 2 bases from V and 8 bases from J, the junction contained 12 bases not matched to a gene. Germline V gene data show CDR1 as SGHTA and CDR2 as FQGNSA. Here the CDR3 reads CASSLKFRGSGYEQFF. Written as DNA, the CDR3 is TGTGCCAGCAGCTTAAAGTTTCGCGGGAGTGGCTATGAGCAGTTCTTC.

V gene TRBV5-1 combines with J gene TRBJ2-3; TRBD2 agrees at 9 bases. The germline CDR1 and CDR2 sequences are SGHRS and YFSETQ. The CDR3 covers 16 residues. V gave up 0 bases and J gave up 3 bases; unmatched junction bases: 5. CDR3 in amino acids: CASSLGWSGRTDTQYF. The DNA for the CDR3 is TGCGCCAGCAGCTTGGGGTGGAGCGGGAGGACAGATACGCAGTATTTT.

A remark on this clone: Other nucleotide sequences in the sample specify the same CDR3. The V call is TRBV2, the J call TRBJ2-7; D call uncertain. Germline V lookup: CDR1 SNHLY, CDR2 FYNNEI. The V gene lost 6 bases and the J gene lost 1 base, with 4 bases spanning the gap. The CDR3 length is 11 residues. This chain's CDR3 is CASSQSYEQYF. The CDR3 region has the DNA TGTGCCAGCAGCCAGTCCTACGAGCAGTACTTC.

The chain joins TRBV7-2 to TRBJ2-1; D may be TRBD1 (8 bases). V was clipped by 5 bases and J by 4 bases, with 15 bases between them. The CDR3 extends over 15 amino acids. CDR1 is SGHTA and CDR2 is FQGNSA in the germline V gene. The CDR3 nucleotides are TGTGCCAGCAGCGCACAGGGGGGGGCATACAATGAGCAGTTCTTC. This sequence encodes CASSAQGGAYNEQFF. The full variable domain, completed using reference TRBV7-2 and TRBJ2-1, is GAGVSQSPSNKVTEKGKDVELRCDPISGHTALYWYRQSLGQGLEFLIYFQGNSAPDKSGLPSDRFSAERTGGSVSTLTIQRTQQEDSAVYLCASSAQGGAYNEQFFGPGTRLTVL.

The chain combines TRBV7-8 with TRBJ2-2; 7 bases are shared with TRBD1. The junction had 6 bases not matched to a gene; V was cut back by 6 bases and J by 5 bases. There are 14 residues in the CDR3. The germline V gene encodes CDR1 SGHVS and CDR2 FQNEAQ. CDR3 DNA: TGTGCCAGCAGAGAGACAGGGTCGACCGGGGAGCTGTTTTTT. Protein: CASRETGSTGELFF.

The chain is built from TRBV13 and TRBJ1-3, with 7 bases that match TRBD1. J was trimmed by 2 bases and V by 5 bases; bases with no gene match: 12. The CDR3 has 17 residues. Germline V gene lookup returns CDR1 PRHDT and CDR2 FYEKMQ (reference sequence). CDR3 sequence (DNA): TGTGCCAGCAGCCATCAAACAGGGGTATCCCCTGGAAACACCATATATTTT. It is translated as CASSHQTGVSPGNTIYF. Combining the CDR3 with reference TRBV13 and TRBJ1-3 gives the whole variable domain AAGVIQSPRHLIKEKRETATLKCYPIPRHDTVYWYQQGPGQDPQFLISFYEKMQSDKGSIPDRFSAQQFSDYHSELNMSSLELGDSALYFCASSHQTGVSPGNTIYFGEGSWLTVV.

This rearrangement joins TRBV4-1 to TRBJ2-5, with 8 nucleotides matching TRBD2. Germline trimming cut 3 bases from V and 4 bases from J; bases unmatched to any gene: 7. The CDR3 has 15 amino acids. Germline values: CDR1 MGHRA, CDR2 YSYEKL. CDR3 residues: CASSHLSGGRETQYF. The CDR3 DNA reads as TGCGCCAGCAGCCACCTTTCGGGGGGGCGAGAGACCCAGTACTTC.

The CDR3: CASSLEVNRALDGYTF. The CDR3 DNA follows: TGTGCCAGCAGCTTGGAGGTAAACAGGGCCCTCGATGGCTACACCTTC. This chain uses TRBV5-5 with TRBJ1-2; a possible D gene is TRBD1 (6 bases). Looked up from germline, CDR1 is SGHKS and CDR2 is YYEKEE (reference sequence). This CDR3 spans 16 amino acids. Trimming shortened V by 0 bases and J by 6 bases, and 18 bases separated the two germline ends.

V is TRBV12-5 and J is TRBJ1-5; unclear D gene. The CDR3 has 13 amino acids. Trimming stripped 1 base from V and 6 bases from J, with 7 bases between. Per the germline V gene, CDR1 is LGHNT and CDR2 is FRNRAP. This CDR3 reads CASGLAESQPQHF. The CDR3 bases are TGTGCTAGTGGTTTGGCCGAGAGTCAGCCCCAGCATTTT. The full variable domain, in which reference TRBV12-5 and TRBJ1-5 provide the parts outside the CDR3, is DARVTQTPRHKVTEMGQEVTMRCQPILGHNTVFWYRQTMMQGLELLAYFRNRAPLDDSGMPKDRFSAEMPDATLATLKIQPSEPRDSAVYFCASGLAESQPQHFGDGTRLSIL.

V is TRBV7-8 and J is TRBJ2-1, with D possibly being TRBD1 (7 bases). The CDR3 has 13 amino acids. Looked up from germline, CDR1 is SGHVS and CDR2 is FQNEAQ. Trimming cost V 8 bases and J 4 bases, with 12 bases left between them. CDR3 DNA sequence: TGTGCCAGCGGGGGGACAGTATACAATGAGCAGTTCTTC. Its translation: CASGGTVYNEQFF.

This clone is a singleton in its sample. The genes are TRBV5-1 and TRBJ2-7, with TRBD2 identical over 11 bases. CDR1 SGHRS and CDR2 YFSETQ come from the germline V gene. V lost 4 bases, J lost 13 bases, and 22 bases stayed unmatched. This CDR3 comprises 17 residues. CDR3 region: CASSRSTPGLADFSRYF. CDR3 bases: TGCGCCAGCAGCAGAAGCACCCCGGGACTAGCGGACTTCTCCCGATACTTC.

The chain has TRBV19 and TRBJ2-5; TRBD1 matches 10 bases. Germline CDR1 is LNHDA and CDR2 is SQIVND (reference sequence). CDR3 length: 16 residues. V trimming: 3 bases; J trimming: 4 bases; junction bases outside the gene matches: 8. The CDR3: CASSIKTGGYRETQYF. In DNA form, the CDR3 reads TGTGCCAGTAGTATCAAGACAGGGGGCTATCGAGAGACCCAGTACTTC. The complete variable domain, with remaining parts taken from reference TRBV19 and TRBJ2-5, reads DGGITQSPKYLFRKEGQNVTLSCEQNLNHDAMYWYRQDPGQGLRLIYYSQIVNDFQKGDIAEGYSVSREKKESFPLTVTSAQKNPTAFYLCASSIKTGGYRETQYFGPGTRLLVL.

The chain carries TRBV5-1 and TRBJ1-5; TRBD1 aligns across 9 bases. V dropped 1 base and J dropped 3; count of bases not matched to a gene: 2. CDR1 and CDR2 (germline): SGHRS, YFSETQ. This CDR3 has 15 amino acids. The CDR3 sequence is CASSLTGGFNQPQHF. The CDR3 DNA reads TGCGCCAGCAGCTTGACAGGGGGCTTCAATCAGCCCCAGCATTTT.